A selection of T cell receptor beta chains follows, all from one sample in a study of blood T cell repertoires in COVID-19. Profiling relied on immunoSEQ multiplex PCR, and the TCRdb table lists in-frame clones only, not all of them. Altogether under 110,000 clones are present, more than 70% being singletons, with the ten largest covering 11%. The sequenced material came from peripheral blood. The receptor source for this set is a woman aged 25 to 39 with acute or convalescent COVID-19. CDR3s include the opening cysteine and the closing phenylalanine or tryptophan. A D gene is named only where the DNA matches it firmly. A row's size may be missing; if present it is once, few, many or a size class.

>NA|NA|TRBV7-9|TRBJ2-3
CASSPLGGFTDTQYF
TGTGCCAGCAGCCCCCTCGGGGGATTCACGGATACGCAGTATTTT
>TRBD1|NA|TRBV4-1|TRBJ1-1
CASSPFGQGGPRMNTEAFF
TGCGCCAGCAGCCCATTCGGACAGGGAGGACCCCGGATGAACACTGAAGCTTTCTTT
>NA|NA|TRBV4-2|TRBJ1-2
CASSQEGGPYSLGYTF
TGTGCCAGCAGCCAAGAGGGAGGTCCCTACTCTTTGGGCTACACCTTC
>TRBD1|NA|TRBV5-1|TRBJ1-5
CASSSTGGYQPQHF
TGCGCCAGCAGCTCGACAGGGGGATATCAGCCCCAGCATTTT
>TRBD1|NA|TRBV19|TRBJ1-5
CASTLRGQGADQPQHF
TGTGCCAGTACCCTCCGGGGACAGGGGGCCGATCAGCCCCAGCATTTT
>TRBD1|few|TRBV5-1|TRBJ2-7
CASSLGTGGYEQYF
TGCGCCAGCAGCTTGGGGACAGGGGGCTACGAGCAGTACTTC
>NA|NA|TRBV9|TRBJ1-2
CASSVGGGTYGYTF
TGTGCCAGCAGCGTAGGAGGCGGGACCTATGGCTACACCTTC
>NA|NA|TRBV6-5|TRBJ1-2
CASSPQDSYYGYTF
TGTGCCAGCAGCCCCCAGGACAGCTACTATGGCTACACCTTC
>TRBD1|NA|TRBV28|TRBJ1-1
CASIRHRGLTTEAFF
TGTGCCAGCATTCGCCACAGGGGGCTTACCACTGAAGCTTTCTTT
>NA|few|TRBV28|TRBJ1-2
CASSLSPGDNYGYTF
TGTGCCAGCAGTTTAAGCCCCGGTGACAATTATGGCTACACCTTC
>NA|NA|TRBV29-1|TRBJ1-1
CSGLRENTEAFF
TGCAGCGGGTTAAGAGAGAACACTGAAGCTTTCTTT
>TRBD1|once|TRBV5-1|TRBJ2-7
CASSLGQGIDEQYF
TGCGCCAGCAGCTTGGGACAGGGGATTGACGAGCAGTACTTC
>TRBD2|NA|TRBV15|TRBJ2-1
CATSRDERLAGEGEQFF
TGTGCCACCAGCAGAGATGAACGACTAGCGGGGGAGGGTGAGCAGTTCTTC
>NA|NA|TRBV6-5|TRBJ1-6
CASSRGREGNSPLHF
TGTGCCAGCTCCAGAGGGAGGGAGGGGAATTCACCCCTCCACTTT
>TRBD2|NA|TRBV7-2|TRBJ2-3
CASSSSGGAVDTQYF
TGTGCCAGCAGCTCTAGCGGGGGGGCGGTAGATACGCAGTATTTT
>NA|NA|TRBV10-3|TRBJ1-1
CAISQGKSNTEAFF
TGTGCCATCAGTCAGGGAAAGAGCAACACTGAAGCTTTCTTT
>NA|NA|TRBV10-3|TRBJ1-6
CAIREGGGASPLHF
TGTGCCATCAGGGAGGGGGGGGGTGCGTCACCCCTCCACTTT
>NA|NA|TRBV2|TRBJ2-1
CASPNERVGDNEQFF
TGTGCCAGCCCTAACGAGAGGGTCGGGGACAATGAGCAGTTCTTC
>TRBD1|NA|TRBV28|TRBJ2-3
CASSPTGGGQGTHTQYF
TGTGCCAGCAGTCCTACAGGGGGGGGACAGGGGACACATACGCAGTATTTT
>NA|NA|TRBV6-5|TRBJ2-2
CASVAGANTGELFF
TGTGCCAGCGTCGCGGGCGCGAACACCGGGGAGCTGTTTTTT
>TRBD1|NA|TRBV7-3|TRBJ1-2
CASSPTGTGYGYTF
TGTGCCAGCAGCCCCACCGGGACAGGGTATGGCTACACCTTC
>NA|NA|TRBV10-3|TRBJ1-6
CAISDTDKNNSPLHF
TGTGCCATCAGCGATACCGACAAGAATAATTCACCCCTCCACTTT
>NA|NA|TRBV18|TRBJ1-1
CASSQTWGRRTEAFF
TGTGCCAGCTCTCAAACCTGGGGCAGGAGAACTGAAGCTTTCTTT